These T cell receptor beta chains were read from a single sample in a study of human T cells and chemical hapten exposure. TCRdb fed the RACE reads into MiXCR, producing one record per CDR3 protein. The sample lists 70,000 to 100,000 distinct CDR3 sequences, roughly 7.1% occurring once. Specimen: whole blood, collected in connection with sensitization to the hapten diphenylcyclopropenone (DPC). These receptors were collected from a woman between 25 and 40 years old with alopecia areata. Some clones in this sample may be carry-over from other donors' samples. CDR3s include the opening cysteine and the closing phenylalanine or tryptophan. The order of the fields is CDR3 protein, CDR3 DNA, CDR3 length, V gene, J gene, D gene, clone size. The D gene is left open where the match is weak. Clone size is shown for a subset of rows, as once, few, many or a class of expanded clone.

CASSPVGGTGLRGYGYTF,TGTGCCAGCAGCCCCGTGGGGGGGACAGGGCTACGAGGCTATGGCTACACCTTC,18,TRBV12-3/TRBV12-4,TRBJ1-2,TRBD1,few
CASSLGLGGHRDTQYF,TGTGCCAGCAGCTTAGGACTCGGGGGGCATAGAGATACGCAGTATTTT,16,TRBV7-2,TRBJ2-3,-,many
CATSRDRFERPRSYTF,TGTGCCACCAGCAGAGATAGATTCGAGAGGCCCCGATCCTACACCTTC,16,TRBV15,TRBJ1-2,-,few
CASGLGTTSYEQYF,TGTGCTAGTGGTCTGGGGACTACCTCCTACGAGCAGTACTTC,14,TRBV12-5,TRBJ2-7,TRBD2,-
CASSDTRGANIQYF,TGTGCCAGCAGTGATACCCGCGGGGCTAACATTCAGTACTTC,14,TRBV2,TRBJ2-4,-,many
CASSLSPWAYQETQYF,TGTGCCAGCAGCCTCTCCCCTTGGGCTTACCAAGAGACCCAGTACTTC,16,TRBV9,TRBJ2-5,-,many
CASRDISGGRMVEQYF,TGTGCCAGCAGAGATATTAGCGGGGGGCGGATGGTCGAGCAGTACTTC,16,TRBV2,TRBJ2-7,TRBD2,few
CASRAGGPYNEQFF,TGTGCCAGTCGTGCGGGGGGACCCTACAATGAGCAGTTCTTC,14,TRBV7-2,TRBJ2-1,TRBD2,many
CASSGEGGQRATQYF,TGTGCCAGCAGTGGCGAGGGGGGCCAAAGAGCGACCCAGTACTTC,15,TRBV12-3/TRBV12-4,TRBJ2-5,-,few
CASSQDWGSPLHF,TGTGCCAGCAGCCAAGACTGGGGTTCACCCCTCCACTTT,13,TRBV3-1,TRBJ1-6,-,-
CASSFGGLANYGYTF,TGTGCCAGCAGCTTTGGGGGCCTAGCTAACTATGGCTACACCTTC,15,TRBV7-9,TRBJ1-2,-,many
CAWAGWGVNYGYTF,TGTGCCTGGGCGGGGTGGGGAGTCAACTATGGCTACACCTTC,14,TRBV30,TRBJ1-2,-,few
CASSSLGPTLATNEKLFF,TGTGCCAGCAGCAGCCTCGGACCGACACTAGCAACTAATGAAAAACTGTTTTTT,18,TRBV6-5,TRBJ1-4,-,-
CASKWVSTDTQYF,TGTGCCAGCAAGTGGGTGAGCACAGATACGCAGTATTTT,13,TRBV2,TRBJ2-3,-,few
CSAPSGLAKYEQFF,TGCAGTGCTCCTTCGGGACTAGCGAAGTATGAGCAGTTCTTC,14,TRBV20-1,TRBJ2-1,TRBD2,many
CAISESARNNEQFF,TGTGCCATCAGTGAGTCTGCCCGAAACAATGAGCAGTTCTTC,14,TRBV10-3,TRBJ2-1,-,many
CASSAYRAADTQYF,TGTGCCAGCAGTGCGTACCGGGCCGCGGATACGCAGTATTTT,14,TRBV6-6,TRBJ2-3,-,many
CAISEDIVQETQYF,TGTGCCATCAGTGAGGACATAGTACAAGAGACCCAGTACTTC,14,TRBV10-3,TRBJ2-5,-,many
CASSPRGGGISYEQYF,TGTGCCAGCTCACCCCGGGGCGGGGGTATCTCCTACGAGCAGTACTTC,16,TRBV18,TRBJ2-7,TRBD2,few
CASSVVGPYEQYF,TGTGCCAGCAGTGTGGTCGGCCCTTACGAGCAGTACTTC,13,TRBV6-5,TRBJ2-7,-,many
CASSQGSLTDTQYF,TGTGCCAGCAGCCAGGGGAGCCTCACAGATACGCAGTATTTT,14,TRBV12-3/TRBV12-4,TRBJ2-3,-,few
CATSLSSGGADEQFF,TGTGCCACCTCGTTATCTAGCGGGGGGGCGGATGAGCAGTTCTTC,15,TRBV19,TRBJ2-1,TRBD2,many
CASSGGLAGLYEQYF,TGTGCCAGCAGCGGAGGACTAGCGGGGCTCTACGAGCAGTACTTC,15,TRBV7-2,TRBJ2-7,TRBD2,many